The 9 T cell receptor beta chains reported below all come from one sample, sequenced in a study of breast tumors, draining lymph nodes, adjacent tissues (dated by TCRdb to 2016 to 2018). Library preparation used multiplex PCR. Sequencer: Illumina HiSeq 2000. TCRdb reran the public reads through fastp at Q25 and MiXCR, keeping productive beta chains. A single entry per CDR3 protein holds the most common genes and DNA from its merged rows. The sample table lists 66,000 or so distinct CDR3 sequences, 40% to 45% of them with a count of one. The biggest ten clones account for about 8% of the sample. The specimen was breast tumor tissue. The receptors derive from a female donor with breast cancer. Some clones in this sample may be carry-over from other donors' samples.

This clonotype was observed at least ten times. The rearrangement joins TRBV2 to TRBJ2-1; D possibly uses TRBD1 or TRBD2 (5 bases each). The CDR3 has 14 residues. V lost 7 bases, J lost 5 bases, and 15 bases lay in between. Germline CDR1 SNHLY, CDR2 FYNNEI. The CDR3: CASIAGLGHNEQFF. As DNA, the CDR3 is TGTGCCAGCATTGCGGGCCTGGGGCACAATGAGCAGTTCTTC. Variable domain in full (rest from reference TRBV2 and TRBJ2-1): EPEVTQTPSHQVTQMGQEVILRCVPISNHLYFYWYRQILGQKVEFLVSFYNNEISEKSEIFDDQFSVERPDGSNFTLKIRSTKLEDSAMYFCASIAGLGHNEQFFGPGTRLTVL.

Notes on this clonotype: One end of the junction varies from germline; a read error may be responsible. The V gene is TRBV7-3, the J gene TRBJ2-2; tentatively, D is TRBD1 (6 bases). The germline V gene has CDR1 SGHTA and CDR2 FQGTGA. CDR3 length equals 12 residues. The CDR3 reads CASSAGQGELFF. CDR3 sequence (DNA): TGTGCTAGCAGCGCCGGACAGGGGGAGCTGTTTTTT. Based on the CDR3 plus reference TRBV7-3 and TRBJ2-2, the full variable domain is GAGVSQTPSNKVTEKGKYVELRCDPISGHTALYWYRQSLGQGPEFLIYFQGTGAADDSGLPNDRFFAVRPEGSVSTLKIQRTERGDSAVYLCASSAGQGELFFGEGSRLTVL.

This clonotype appeared many times. The chain employs TRBV4-1 and TRBJ1-2, with D perhaps matching TRBD1 (5 bases). The CDR3 is made up of 15 amino acids. Germline V gives CDR1 MGHRA, CDR2 YSYEKL. V gave up 1 base and J gave up 4 bases, with 13 bases separating them. CDR3 coding DNA: TGCGCCAGCAGCCAAGGACAGTCCAGGAGCTATGGCTACACCTTC. It yields the protein CASSQGQSRSYGYTF.

This clonotype was seen ten or more times. Its ends do not fully match the called genes, so a read error is possible. The rearrangement joins TRBV6-5 to TRBJ1-5, with unresolved D. Germline V gives CDR1 MNHEY, CDR2 SVGAGI. The CDR3 spans 16 residues. CDR3 sequence: CASSHSWEIGNQPQHF. In nucleotides, the CDR3 is TGTGCCAGCAGTCACTCGTGGGAGATTGGCAATCAGCCCCAGCATTTT.

This clonotype was counted many times. The rearrangement uses TRBV9 and TRBJ2-2; 8 nucleotides match TRBD1. V shed 2 bases and J 7 bases; nucleotides not matched to a gene: 10. The CDR3 runs 16 residues. The germline CDR1 and CDR2 sequences are SGDLS and YYNGEE. The CDR3 spells CASSVSRTGGHGELFF. The CDR3 DNA is TGTGCCAGCAGCGTCTCTCGAACAGGGGGGCACGGGGAGCTGTTTTTT.

This clonotype was seen repeatedly, ten times or more. The chain is built from TRBV12-3 or TRBV12-4 and TRBJ1-5, with D perhaps matching TRBD1 (5 bases). V dropped 2 bases and J dropped 2 bases, with 10 bases sitting between them. The CDR3 sequence is 15 residues long. The CDR3 DNA reads TGTGCCAGCAGTTTATGGGGGTCGGGCAATCAGCCCCAGCATTTT. Translated: CASSLWGSGNQPQHF.

This clonotype was picked up many times. The V and J genes are TRBV7-8 and TRBJ2-3; D uncertain. The CDR3 totals 18 residues. The germline gives CDR1 SGHVS, CDR2 FQNEAQ. V lost 5 bases and J 5 bases, leaving 26 bases between the germline ends. The CDR3 DNA follows: TGTGCCAGCAGCCCCCCCTGGCGGCGGATATCCTCCAGAGATACGCAGTATTTT. Translating gives CASSPPWRRISSRDTQYF.

This clonotype is classed as large. The V and J genes are TRBV12-3 or TRBV12-4 and TRBJ2-5; D possibly corresponds to TRBD2 (6 bases). The CDR3 has 14 residues. Trimming left V 3 bases short and J 1 base short, with 9 bases between. The CDR3 sequence: CASSLETSQETQYF. The CDR3 region has the DNA TGTGCCAGCAGTTTGGAGACTAGCCAAGAGACCCAGTACTTC.

This clonotype was detected ten times or more. The chain employs TRBV20-1 and TRBJ1-6; the match to TRBD1 covers 8 bases. There are 13 residues in the CDR3. Germline trimming cut 2 bases from V and 9 bases from J; bases unmatched to any gene: 3. The germline V gene has CDR1 DFQATT and CDR2 SNEGSKA (reference sequence). In DNA, the CDR3 is TGCAGTGCTAGACAGGGGGCAGGTTCACCCCTCCACTTT. Translation: CSARQGAGSPLHF.